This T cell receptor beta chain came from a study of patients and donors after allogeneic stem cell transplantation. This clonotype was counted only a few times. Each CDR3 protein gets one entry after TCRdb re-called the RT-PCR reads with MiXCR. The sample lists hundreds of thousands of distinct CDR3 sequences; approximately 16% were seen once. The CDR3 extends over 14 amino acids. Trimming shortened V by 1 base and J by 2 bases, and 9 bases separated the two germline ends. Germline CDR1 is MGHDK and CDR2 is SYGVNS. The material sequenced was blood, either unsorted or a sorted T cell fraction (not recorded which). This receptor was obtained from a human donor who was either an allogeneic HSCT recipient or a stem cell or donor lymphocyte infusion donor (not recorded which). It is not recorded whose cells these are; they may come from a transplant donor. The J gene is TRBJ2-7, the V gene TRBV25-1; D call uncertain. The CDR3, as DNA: TGTGCCAGCAGTGAATTGGGCAGCACCTACGAGCAGTACTTC. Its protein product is CASSELGSTYEQYF.